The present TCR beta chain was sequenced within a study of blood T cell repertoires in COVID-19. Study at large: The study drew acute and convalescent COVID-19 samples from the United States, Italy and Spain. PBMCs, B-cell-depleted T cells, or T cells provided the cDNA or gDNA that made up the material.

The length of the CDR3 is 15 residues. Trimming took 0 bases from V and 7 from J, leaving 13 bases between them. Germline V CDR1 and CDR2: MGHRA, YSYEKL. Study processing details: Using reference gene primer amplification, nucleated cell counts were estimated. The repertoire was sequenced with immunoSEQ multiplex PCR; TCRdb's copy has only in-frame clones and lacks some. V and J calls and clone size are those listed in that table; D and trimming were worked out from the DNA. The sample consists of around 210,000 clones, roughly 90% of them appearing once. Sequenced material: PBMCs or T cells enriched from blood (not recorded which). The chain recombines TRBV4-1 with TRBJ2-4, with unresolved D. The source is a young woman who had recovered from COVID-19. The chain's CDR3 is CASSQDLGATNIQYF. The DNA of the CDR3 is TGCGCCAGCAGCCAAGATCTTGGTGCTACGAACATTCAGTACTTC.